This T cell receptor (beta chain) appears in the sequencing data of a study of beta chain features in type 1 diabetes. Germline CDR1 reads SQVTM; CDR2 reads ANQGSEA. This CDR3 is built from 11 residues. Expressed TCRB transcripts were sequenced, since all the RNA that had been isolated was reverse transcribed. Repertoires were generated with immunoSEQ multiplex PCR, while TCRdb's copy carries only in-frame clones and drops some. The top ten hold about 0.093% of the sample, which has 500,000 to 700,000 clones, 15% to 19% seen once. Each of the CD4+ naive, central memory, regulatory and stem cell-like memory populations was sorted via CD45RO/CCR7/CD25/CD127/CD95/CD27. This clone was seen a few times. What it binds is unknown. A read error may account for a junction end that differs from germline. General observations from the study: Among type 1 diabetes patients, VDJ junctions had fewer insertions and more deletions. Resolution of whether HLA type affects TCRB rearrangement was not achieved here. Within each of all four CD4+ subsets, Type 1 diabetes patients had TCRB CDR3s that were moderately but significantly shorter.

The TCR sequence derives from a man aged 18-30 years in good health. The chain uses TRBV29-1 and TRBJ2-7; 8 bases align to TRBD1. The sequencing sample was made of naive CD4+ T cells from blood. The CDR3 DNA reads TGCAGCGTTGAAACGTCAGGGGGCCTCGACTTC. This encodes CSVETSGGLDF.